What follows are 27 T cell receptor beta chains derived from one specimen sequenced in a study of blood T cell repertoires in COVID-19 (dated by TCRdb to the early 2020s). Libraries came from the immunoSEQ multiplex PCR assay. What TCRdb holds here is the immuneACCESS table cut down to in-frame rearrangements. Part of the clones is not present; checked against another copy, under half of the missing clones reflect an unresolved V gene, and the others are unexplained. The sample yields about 290,000 clones; around nine tenths were counted once. 11% of the sample is held by the ten biggest clonotypes. The sample was peripheral blood. Every receptor here comes from a woman in her 30s with COVID-19, enrolled during active disease.

J is TRBJ1-1 and V is TRBV11-1; D unclear. Germline values: CDR1 SGHAT, CDR2 FQDESV (reference sequence). The CDR3 is made up of 15 amino acids. Trimming took off 5 bases at V and 3 bases at J, with 16 bases between the two ends. The CDR3 DNA is TGTGCCAGCAGCCCCGGGGAAGGAGGTGACACTGAAGCTTTCTTT. It codes for CASSPGEGGDTEAFF.

The chain couples TRBV6-4 to TRBJ2-1, with 10 nucleotides matching TRBD1. V shed 4 bases and J 4 bases; nucleotides not matched to a gene: 4. The CDR3 loop spans 15 amino acids. Germline CDR1 and CDR2: MRHNA and SNTAGT. The CDR3 loop is CASSATGGQYNEQFF. CDR3 DNA: TGTGCCAGCAGTGCGACAGGGGGCCAGTACAATGAGCAGTTCTTC.

The gene calls are TRBV28 and TRBJ1-5; the D gene is possibly TRBD1 (6 bases). Germline values: CDR1 MDHEN, CDR2 SYDVKM. V shed 11 bases and J shed 8 bases, with 25 bases lying between them. There are 15 residues in the CDR3. The CDR3 is CAGSQGQTRIKPQHF. Written as DNA, the CDR3 is TGTGCCGGCTCTCAAGGACAGACACGTATCAAGCCCCAGCATTTT.

CDR3 sequence (DNA): TGTGCCAGCAGTTACTCACAGGGGTCCGGGCCCCAGCATTTT. Amino acids: CASSYSQGSGPQHF. V is TRBV6-6 and J is TRBJ1-5, with 7 bases aligning to TRBD1. The CDR3 contains 14 residues. Trimming removed 0 bases from V and 9 bases from J; junction bases left unmatched: 5. Germline CDR1 reads MNHNY; CDR2 reads SVGAGI (reference sequence).

V usage is TRBV10-3 and J usage is TRBJ2-7; 8 positions match TRBD2. J lost 6 bases, V lost 8 bases, and 15 bases had no gene match. Germline V lookup: CDR1 ENHRY, CDR2 SYGVKD. This CDR3 is built from 15 residues. CDR3 DNA: TGTGCCATCCACCCGGGGCGGGGGGCGCCAGGCGAGCAGTACTTC. This translates into CAIHPGRGAPGEQYF.

V is TRBV7-8 and J is TRBJ1-5, with 10 bases matching TRBD1. This CDR3 region has 16 residues. Per germline, CDR1 SGHVS and CDR2 FQNEAQ. J gave up 5 bases and V 5 bases, and 9 bases lay outside the gene matches. CDR3 residues: CASSARTGTGDQPQHF. Here the CDR3 DNA reads TGTGCCAGCAGCGCGAGGACCGGGACAGGGGATCAGCCCCAGCATTTT.

The chain has TRBV11-3 and TRBJ2-3, with D perhaps TRBD1 (5 bases). The CDR3 has 15 residues. The V gene lost 1 base and the J gene lost 8 bases, with 16 bases spanning the gap. Germline CDR1 SGHNT, CDR2 YENEEA. The CDR3 DNA follows: TGTGCCAGCAGCTTAGGACTGGGGCCTTGGCCTACGCAGTATTTT. This sequence encodes CASSLGLGPWPTQYF. Filled out from reference TRBV11-3 and TRBJ2-3, the complete variable domain reads EAGVVQSPRYKIIEKKQPVAFWCNPISGHNTLYWYLQNLGQGPELLIRYENEEAVDDSQLPKDRFSAERLKGVDSTLKIQPAELGDSAVYLCASSLGLGPWPTQYFGPGTRLTVL.

This clone was seen a single time. The rearrangement uses TRBV2 and TRBJ1-1; TRBD1 might be the D (5 bases). The germline V gene has CDR1 SNHLY and CDR2 FYNNEI. The CDR3 sequence is 13 residues long. Deletions cut 4 bases from V and 5 bases from J, with 11 bases between. CDR3 in DNA: TGTGCCAGCAGTGGGGGGGGAGGGACTGAAGCTTTCTTT. This sequence encodes CASSGGGGTEAFF. Drawing the rest from reference TRBV2 and TRBJ1-1, the complete variable domain is EPEVTQTPSHQVTQMGQEVILRCVPISNHLYFYWYRQILGQKVEFLVSFYNNEISEKSEIFDDQFSVERPDGSNFTLKIRSTKLEDSAMYFCASSGGGGTEAFFGQGTRLTVV.

The V call is TRBV7-9, the J call TRBJ2-7; 7 bases fit TRBD2. V shed 4 bases and J 3 bases; nucleotides not matched to a gene: 9. Germline V gene data show CDR1 as SEHNR and CDR2 as FQNEAQ (reference sequence). The CDR3 consists of 15 residues. The CDR3 protein is CASSSVPGGVYEQYF. The CDR3 DNA is TGTGCCAGCAGCTCCGTCCCGGGGGGAGTCTACGAGCAGTACTTC.

The rearrangement uses TRBV25-1 and TRBJ1-2; TRBD1 aligns across 10 bases. V was clipped by 6 bases and J by 8 bases; unmatched bases: 9. CDR1 is MGHDK, CDR2 SYGVNS, per germline. CDR3 length: 14 amino acids. CDR3 coding DNA: TGTGCCAGCAGAATTACCGGGGACAGGGGAGGCTACACCTTC. Protein sequence: CASRITGDRGGYTF.

The chain carries TRBV10-2 and TRBJ1-1; tentatively, D is TRBD1 (5 bases). The CDR3 totals 11 residues. V was shortened by 4 bases and J by 11 bases, with 11 bases between the two germline ends. Per the germline V gene, CDR1 is WSHSY and CDR2 is SAAADI. The DNA of the CDR3 is TGCGCCAGCAGTGCAGGGATTACGGCTTTCTTT. This translates into CASSAGITAFF.

The J gene is TRBJ2-7, the V gene TRBV7-9, with 8 bases that match TRBD2. The CDR3 runs to 15 residues. Per the germline V gene, CDR1 is SEHNR and CDR2 is FQNEAQ (reference sequence). The ends lost 6 bases at V and 5 bases at J; junction bases unmatched: 12. CDR3 in amino acids: CASSSTRLAKHEQYF. In nucleotides, the CDR3 is TGTGCCAGCAGTTCAACCCGACTAGCGAAGCACGAGCAGTACTTC.

This chain links TRBV15 with TRBJ2-7, with a possible D match to TRBD1 (5 bases). The V gene lost 0 bases and the J gene lost 3 bases, with 9 bases spanning the gap. This CDR3 has 14 amino acids. Germline V gives CDR1 LNHNV, CDR2 YYDKDF (reference sequence). The DNA of the CDR3 is TGTGCCACCAGCAGAGATCAGGGCAACTACGAGCAGTACTTC. The encoded protein is CATSRDQGNYEQYF.

Only a few counts were recorded for this clone. The V and J genes are TRBV28 and TRBJ1-2, with D tentatively TRBD1 (5 bases). The germline V gene has CDR1 MDHEN and CDR2 SYDVKM. The CDR3 sequence is 15 residues long. Between the trimmed V and J ends, which lost 1 base and 4 bases, there was a span of 13 bases. CDR3 nucleotide sequence: TGTGCCAGCAGTTTATTCCCAGGGTGGGGCTATGGCTACACCTTC. This codes for CASSLFPGWGYGYTF.

V gene TRBV20-1 combines with J gene TRBJ1-1; D is unresolved. The CDR3 extends over 11 amino acids. The V end was cut by 1 base, the J end by 10 bases, with 10 bases between. The germline CDR1 and CDR2 sequences are DFQATT and SNEGSKA (reference sequence). In DNA, the CDR3 is TGCAGTGCTAGAGGGAGCGATGGAGCTTTCTTT. Residues: CSARGSDGAFF.

This chain connects TRBV28 to TRBJ1-4; 10 nucleotides agree with TRBD1. This CDR3 has 14 residues. The V gene end was trimmed by 7 bases and the J gene end by 6 bases; junction bases not matched to a gene: 5. Germline V CDR1 and CDR2: MDHEN, SYDVKM. Here the CDR3 reads CASIPTGGHEKLFF. In DNA, the CDR3 is TGTGCCAGCATCCCGACAGGGGGCCATGAAAAACTGTTTTTT.

This chain links TRBV7-6 with TRBJ2-7; D is possibly TRBD1 (5 bases). This CDR3 comprises 18 residues. Germline V CDR1 and CDR2: SGHVS, FNYEAQ. Trimming pared 4 bases from V and 3 bases from J, leaving 25 bases between. The CDR3 DNA sequence: TGTGCCAGCAGCTCCCGGGTTGCAGGGCCGAACGAAAACTACGAGCAGTACTTC. Protein sequence: CASSSRVAGPNENYEQYF.

A remark on this clone: Other DNA sequences in the sample encode the same CDR3. The chain has TRBV6-5 and TRBJ2-7; D remains unclear. The CDR3 covers 13 residues. The V gene's germline CDR1 is MNHEY and CDR2 SVGAGI. V was clipped by 0 bases and J by 4 bases, with 7 bases between them. The CDR3, as DNA: TGTGCCAGCAGTTACTCGACCGGGTACGAGCAGTACTTC. Translation: CASSYSTGYEQYF.

The V gene is TRBV10-3, the J gene TRBJ1-2, with unresolved D. There are 11 residues in the CDR3. The germline V gene encodes CDR1 ENHRY and CDR2 SYGVKD. V lost 4 bases, J lost 7 bases, and 7 bases lay in between. The CDR3, as DNA: TGTGCCATCAGTGTGGCCTTTGGCTACACCTTC. Its translation is CAISVAFGYTF.

This sequence joins TRBV28 and TRBJ1-6; 7 positions agree with TRBD1. V was clipped by 11 bases and J by 3 bases; unmatched bases: 10. The CDR3 contains 15 residues. Germline CDR1 MDHEN, CDR2 SYDVKM. CDR3 DNA sequence: TGTGCCGCCCATCGAGGGGGCGACTATAATTCACCCCTCCACTTT. Translated, it gives CAAHRGGDYNSPLHF.

This chain connects TRBV2 to TRBJ2-2; 7 bases are shared with TRBD2. V gave up 5 bases and J gave up 7 bases; unmatched junction bases: 4. The germline V gene encodes CDR1 SNHLY and CDR2 FYNNEI. This CDR3 is built from 13 residues. CDR3: CASSTGLGGELFF. CDR3 nucleotides: TGTGCCAGCAGTACCGGACTAGGCGGGGAGCTGTTTTTT.

A few counts support this clone. The chain employs TRBV7-9 and TRBJ2-7; possible D gene TRBD1, 5 bases. Looked up from germline, CDR1 is SEHNR and CDR2 is FQNEAQ (reference sequence). The CDR3 length is 13 residues. Trimming took off 4 bases at V and 1 base at J, with 8 bases between the two ends. CDR3 loop: CASSSRDSYEQYF. As DNA, the CDR3 is TGTGCCAGCAGCTCCAGGGATTCCTACGAGCAGTACTTC.

The chain couples TRBV5-8 to TRBJ2-7, with D uncertain. Germline values: CDR1 SGHTS, CDR2 YDEGEE. The CDR3 runs 13 residues. The V end lost 4 bases, the J end lost 2 bases, and 10 bases lay between the germline ends. This chain's CDR3 is CASSRGGTYEQYF. The CDR3 DNA reads as TGTGCCAGCAGCCGAGGCGGAACCTACGAGCAGTACTTC. Full variable domain (missing parts from reference TRBV5-8 and TRBJ2-7): EAGVTQSPTHLIKTRGQQATLRCSPISGHTSVYWYQQALGLGLQFLLWYDEGEERNRGNFPPRFSGRQFPNYSSELNVNALELEDSALYLCASSRGGTYEQYFGPGTRLTVT.

V usage is TRBV29-1 and J usage is TRBJ1-1; maybe TRBD1 (5 bases). The germline gives CDR1 SQVTM, CDR2 ANQGSEA. The CDR3 is made up of 13 amino acids. Trimming shortened V by 6 bases and J by 3 bases, and 14 bases separated the two germline ends. CDR3 amino acids: CSVAYTGDTEAFF. Here the CDR3 DNA reads TGCAGCGTCGCCTACACGGGGGACACTGAAGCTTTCTTT.

The chain employs TRBV4-1 and TRBJ2-6; D remains ambiguous. Deletions cut 7 bases from V and 2 bases from J, with 6 bases between. CDR1 MGHRA and CDR2 YSYEKL come from the germline V gene. The CDR3 contains 13 residues. The CDR3 spells CASNTPGANVLTF. DNA for the CDR3: TGCGCCAGCAACACCCCTGGGGCCAACGTCCTGACTTTC.

The rearrangement joins TRBV7-2 to TRBJ2-7; 10 nucleotides match TRBD2. The CDR3 contains 14 residues. Losses at the gene ends were 5 bases for V and 6 bases for J; bases not matched to a gene: 7. From germline, CDR1 is SGHTA and CDR2 FQGNSA. CDR3 sequence reads: CASSKAGGPLEQYF. CDR3 DNA: TGTGCCAGCAGCAAAGCGGGGGGGCCGCTCGAGCAGTACTTC.

The CDR3 DNA reads as TGTGCCAGCAGCCCGAGGACAGCCATGAACACTGAAGCTTTCTTT. Translating it yields CASSPRTAMNTEAFF. The chain has TRBV7-9 and TRBJ1-1; D might be TRBD1 (6 bases). The CDR3 covers 15 residues. CDR1 SEHNR and CDR2 FQNEAQ come from the germline V gene (reference sequence). V shed 5 bases and J shed 0 bases, with 13 bases lying between them.